This T cell receptor beta chain was sequenced for a study of lymphopenia after photon versus proton radiotherapy (dated by TCRdb to 2018 to 2020). Context from the whole study: The study compared the immunological effects of photon versus proton radiation therapy in patients with gastrointestinal tumors who developed high-grade lymphopenia. A cohort of around 21 patients with gastrointestinal tumors who received either photon or proton therapy and subsequently developed lymphopenia was included. The goal of the study was to describe how the two radiation modalities differ in their effects on the immune system. The investigation overall reported the following: The survival association was assessed only in patients who died, and the authors presented better survival with proton therapy as a possibility rather than a demonstrated result. After the lymphocyte count nadir, oligoclonal expansion, especially of CD8+ Temra cells, was observed in photon-treated repertoires, and the drop in diversity was driven by this expansion. Across the cohort, an inverse correlation was found between a larger post-nadir drop in TCR diversity and overall survival time among patients who died. Proton-treated patients stayed relatively stable during treatment, while photon-treated patients lost naive T cells and TCR diversity and gained effector/memory populations.

The sample holds one count of this clone. Its antigen is not yet known. Per-base qualities were not stored, and no clone one base away is much larger. Library prep was done by the immunoSEQ multiplex PCR assay. T cell repertoires were profiled with deep sequencing of rearranged TCR beta loci together with multiparametric flow cytometry. In its TCRdb copy, this immuneACCESS table keeps in-frame sequences only and misses some clones. Where compared with another copy, unresolved V genes explain less than half of these, and the others have no known cause. In this sample the table shows 50,000 to 75,000 clones, around 88% of which occur a single time. The ten largest clonotypes hold about 2% of the sample. The CDR3 holds 15 amino acids from the cysteine to the phenylalanine. Only the CDR3 DNA is retained, 45 bases long and in frame from the first base. Between the V and J ends, shortened by 3 bases and 7 bases respectively, the junction contains 14 bases. The CDR1 and CDR2 encoded by the germline V gene are SGHRS and YFSETQ.

The rearrangement joined TRBV5-1 to TRBJ1-6; TRBD1 is a possible D gene, resting on 6 matching bases. Sequenced here: peripheral blood, sampled from a patient treated with photon-based radiotherapy. The clonotype originates from a man between 35 and 55 years old with gastric cancer. The CDR3 is CASSSAGQSNSPLHF. The DNA sequence is as follows: TGCGCCAGCAGCTCCGCCGGACAGTCAAATTCACCCCTCCACTTT.